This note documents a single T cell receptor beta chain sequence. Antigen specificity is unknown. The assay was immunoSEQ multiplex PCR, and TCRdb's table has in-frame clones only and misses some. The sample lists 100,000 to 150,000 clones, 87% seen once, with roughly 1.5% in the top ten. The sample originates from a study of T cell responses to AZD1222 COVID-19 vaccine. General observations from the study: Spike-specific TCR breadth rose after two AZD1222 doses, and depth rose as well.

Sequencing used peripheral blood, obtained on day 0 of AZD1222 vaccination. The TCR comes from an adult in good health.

CDR3 sequence: CASGDSPSPLHF. CDR3 nucleotide sequence: TGTGCCAGCGGGGACAGTCCCTCACCCCTCCACTTT. The chain combines TRBV27 with TRBJ1-6; 7 positions agree with TRBD1. Germline CDR1 reads MNHEY; CDR2 reads SMNVEV (reference sequence). V dropped 8 bases and J dropped 10; count of bases not matched to a gene: 5. The CDR3 is 12 amino acids.